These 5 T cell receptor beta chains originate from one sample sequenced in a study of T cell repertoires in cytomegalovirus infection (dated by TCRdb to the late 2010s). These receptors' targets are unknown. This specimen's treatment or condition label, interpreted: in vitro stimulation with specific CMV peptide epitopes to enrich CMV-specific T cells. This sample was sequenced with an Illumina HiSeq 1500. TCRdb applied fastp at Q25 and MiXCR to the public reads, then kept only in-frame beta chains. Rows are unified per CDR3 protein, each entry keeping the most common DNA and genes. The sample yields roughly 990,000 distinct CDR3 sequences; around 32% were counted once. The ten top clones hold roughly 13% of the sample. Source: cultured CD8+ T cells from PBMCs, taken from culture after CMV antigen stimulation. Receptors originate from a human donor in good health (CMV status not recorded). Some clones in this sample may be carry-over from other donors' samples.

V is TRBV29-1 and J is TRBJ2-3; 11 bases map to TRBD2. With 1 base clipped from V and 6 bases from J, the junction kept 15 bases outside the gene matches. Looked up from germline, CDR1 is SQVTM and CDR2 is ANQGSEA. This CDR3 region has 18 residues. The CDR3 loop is CSVEGEVNSGGAADTQYF. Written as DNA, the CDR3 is TGCAGCGTTGAAGGGGAGGTTAATAGCGGGGGGGCCGCGGATACGCAGTATTTT.

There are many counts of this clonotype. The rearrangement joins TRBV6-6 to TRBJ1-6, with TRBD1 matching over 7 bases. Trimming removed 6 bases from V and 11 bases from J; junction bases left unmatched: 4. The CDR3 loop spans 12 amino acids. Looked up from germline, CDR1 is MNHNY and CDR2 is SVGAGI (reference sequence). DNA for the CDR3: TGTGCCAGCAGCCCGGGGACAGCACCCCTCCACTTT. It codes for CASSPGTAPLHF.

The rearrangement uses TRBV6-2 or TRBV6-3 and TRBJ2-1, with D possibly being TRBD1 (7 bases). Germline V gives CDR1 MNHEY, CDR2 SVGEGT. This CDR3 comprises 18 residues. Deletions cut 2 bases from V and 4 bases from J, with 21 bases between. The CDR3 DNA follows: TGTGCCAGCAGTTACGACAGGGAGCTCTCAAGCGGGTACAATGAGCAGTTCTTC. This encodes CASSYDRELSSGYNEQFF.

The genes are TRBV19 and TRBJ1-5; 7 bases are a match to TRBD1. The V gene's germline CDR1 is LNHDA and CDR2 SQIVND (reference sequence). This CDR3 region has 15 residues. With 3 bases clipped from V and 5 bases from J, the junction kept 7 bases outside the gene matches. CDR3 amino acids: CASSINQGVYQPQHF. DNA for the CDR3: TGTGCCAGTAGTATTAATCAGGGGGTCTATCAGCCCCAGCATTTT.

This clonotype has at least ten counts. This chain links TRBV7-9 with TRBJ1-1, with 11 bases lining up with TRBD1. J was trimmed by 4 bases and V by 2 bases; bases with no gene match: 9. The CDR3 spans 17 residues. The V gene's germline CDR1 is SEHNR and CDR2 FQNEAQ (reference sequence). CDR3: CASSLRRTGGSSTEAFF. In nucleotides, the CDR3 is TGTGCCAGCAGCTTACGGAGGACAGGGGGCTCGAGCACTGAAGCTTTCTTT.